The present entry profiles one T cell receptor beta chain with its context. This sample stems from a study of control samples from healthy donors and cancer patients. The assay was immunoSEQ multiplex PCR, and TCRdb's table has in-frame clones only and misses some. The sample consists of some 120,000 clones, about 93% of them appearing once. The CDR3 loop spans 16 amino acids. V lost 1 base and J lost 5, with 14 bases in between. Germline values: CDR1 SGHNT, CDR2 YENEEA. The chain carries TRBV11-3 and TRBJ1-4, with D unclear. This clonotype was obtained from a man aged 25 to 45 in good health. The sequencing input was blood. The CDR3 spells CASSLAGPLLNEKLFF. The CDR3 bases are TGTGCCAGCAGCTTAGCTGGACCCCTTTTAAATGAAAAACTGTTTTTT.